The rows below give T cell receptor beta chains drawn from one sample of a study of blood T cell repertoires in COVID-19. Repertoires were generated with immunoSEQ multiplex PCR, while TCRdb's copy carries only in-frame clones and drops some. The repertoire holds some 250,000 clones, with about 89% as singletons. Sequences were obtained from PBMCs or T cells enriched from blood (not recorded which). Receptors were obtained from a man aged 35-49 years who had recovered from COVID-19. The CDR3 runs from the conserved cysteine through the conserved F or W. A D gene is named only where the DNA matches it firmly. The listing skips clone size in some rows; elsewhere it reads once, few, many or a size class.

J | size | V | D | DNA | CDR3
TRBJ2-1 | - | TRBV19 | TRBD1 | TGTGCCAGTAGTACACTCCGGGACAGGGGCGATGAGCAGTTCTTC | CASSTLRDRGDEQFF
TRBJ1-1 | - | TRBV5-1 | - | TGCGCCAGCAGCTTTAGCAGACTGAACACTGAAGCTTTCTTT | CASSFSRLNTEAFF
TRBJ2-3 | - | TRBV27 | - | TGTGCCAGCATCTCCCTCGGGTTTGGCACAGATACGCAGTATTTT | CASISLGFGTDTQYF
TRBJ2-1 | - | TRBV7-3 | TRBD2 | TGTGCCAGCAGCCCTAGCGGGAGGGGTCTGCGCGGTGAGCAGTTCTTC | CASSPSGRGLRGEQFF
TRBJ2-7 | - | TRBV18 | - | TGTGCCAGCTCACCACCGGCTAGTCTCCTCTACGAGCAGTACTTC | CASSPPASLLYEQYF
TRBJ2-3 | - | TRBV15 | - | TGTGCCACCAGCAATCCGGGGGAGATAAGGACAGATACGCAGTATTTT | CATSNPGEIRTDTQYF
TRBJ2-7 | - | TRBV29-1 | - | TGCAGCGCCATAACTCAGGGGCCCTCCTCCTACGAGCAGTACTTC | CSAITQGPSSYEQYF
TRBJ1-6 | - | TRBV19 | TRBD1 | TGTGCCAGTAGTATTAGTCAACAAGGGGGCGGTTCACCCCTCCACTTT | CASSISQQGGGSPLHF
TRBJ2-3 | - | TRBV29-1 | - | TGCAGCGTTGATGGGTGGCAGGGGGGAGATACGCAGTATTTT | CSVDGWQGGDTQYF
TRBJ1-1 | - | TRBV11-2 | - | TGTGCCAGCAGCTTATCGGCAGGGGTGAACACTGAAGCTTTCTTT | CASSLSAGVNTEAFF
TRBJ1-2 | - | TRBV28 | - | TGTGCCAGCAGTACCGCGGACAGTCTTGGGGGCTACACCTTC | CASSTADSLGGYTF
TRBJ2-2 | - | TRBV14 | TRBD2 | TGTGCCAGCAGCCGACTGACAGTAGCGGGAGGCGGTACCGGGGAGCTGTTTTTT | CASSRLTVAGGGTGELFF
TRBJ1-5 | - | TRBV2 | - | TGTGCCAGCAGTGAAGACAGGCCTAGCAATCAGCCCCAGCATTTT | CASSEDRPSNQPQHF
TRBJ2-1 | once | TRBV12-5 | TRBD1 | TGTGCTAGTGGTTCCGTCAACAGGGGGCGCCACAATGAGCAGTTCTTC | CASGSVNRGRHNEQFF
TRBJ2-1 | - | TRBV6-1 | TRBD2 | TGTGCCAGCAGTGAAGCGGTCCCTCTAGCGGGGGGGCCACATGAGCAGTTCTTC | CASSEAVPLAGGPHEQFF
TRBJ2-3 | - | TRBV4-2 | TRBD2 | TGTGCCAGCAGCCAACCTTTAGCGGGAGATACGCAGTATTTT | CASSQPLAGDTQYF
TRBJ2-1 | once | TRBV4-3 | - | TGCGCCAGCAGCCAAGATCTTATGGGACTTAGCGGATTGGAGAATGAGCAGTTCTTC | CASSQDLMGLSGLENEQFF
TRBJ2-7 | - | TRBV7-9 | TRBD2 | TGTGCCAGCAGCTTTATTACTAGCGGGGGATACGAGCAGTACTTC | CASSFITSGGYEQYF
TRBJ1-6 | - | TRBV11-3 | TRBD1 | TGCGCCAGCAGCTTAGAGGACAGGGTAAAAGAAAGTTCACCCCTCCACTTT | CASSLEDRVKESSPLHF
TRBJ2-6 | - | TRBV5-1 | - | TGCGCCAGCAGCCTTGGGGGGGCCGGGGCCAACGTCCTGACTTTC | CASSLGGAGANVLTF
TRBJ2-5 | - | TRBV10-2 | - | TGCGCCAGCAGTGACCGGGGTGGAGAGACCCAGTACTTC | CASSDRGGETQYF
TRBJ1-1 | - | TRBV7-6 | - | TGTGCCAGCAGCTTAGTCCGGGGAGCTCCGAACACTGAAGCTTTCTTT | CASSLVRGAPNTEAFF
TRBJ1-1 | - | TRBV2 | - | TGTGCCAGCAGTGACAGGGGATTGGGTACTGAAGCTTTCTTT | CASSDRGLGTEAFF
TRBJ1-2 | - | TRBV14 | - | TGTGCCAGCAGCCGCAAAGGGGGGGTGGAGGGCTACACCTTC | CASSRKGGVEGYTF
TRBJ2-7 | - | TRBV5-1 | TRBD1 | TGCGCCAGCAGCTTCCCCCCGGGACAGGGGGCCGACGAGCAGTACTTC | CASSFPPGQGADEQYF
TRBJ2-1 | - | TRBV5-5 | - | TGTGCCAGCAGCTTGGCTGAACTGAGTCAGTTCTTC | CASSLAELSQFF
TRBJ2-5 | - | TRBV25-1 | TRBD2 | TGTGCCAGCAGTATATTAGCGGGAGGGCCTTCCCAAGAGACCCAGTACTTC | CASSILAGGPSQETQYF
TRBJ1-5 | once | TRBV19 | TRBD1 | TGTGCCAGTAGTATACCGGGGGGGACAGGGGCTAATCAGCCCCAGCATTTT | CASSIPGGTGANQPQHF
TRBJ1-2 | - | TRBV3-1/TRBV3-2 | TRBD1 | TGTGCCAGCAGCCAAGAGTGGGCAGGGGGGTCCTTTGGCTACACCTTC | CASSQEWAGGSFGYTF
TRBJ2-1 | - | TRBV7-2 | - | TGTGCCAGCACCTTCATAAGGGGGAGTGGGAACAATGAGCAGTTCTTC | CASTFIRGSGNNEQFF
TRBJ2-5 | - | TRBV7-2 | TRBD2 | TGTGCCAGCAGCCGTGAGCGGGGGGCGGGGACCCAGTACTTC | CASSRERGAGTQYF